A single sample is the source of the 30 T cell receptor beta chains below, sequenced in a study of somatic mutations in cytotoxic T cells in rheumatoid arthritis. TCRdb's copy holds only in-frame clones and misses some; the assay was immunoSEQ multiplex PCR. Counted here are roughly 4,500 clones, just under 80% occurring once; the ten biggest clones make up roughly 29%. The source material was CD8+ T cells sorted from blood. Receptor source: a woman in her fifties or sixties with rheumatoid arthritis.

The chain uses TRBV29-1 and TRBJ1-1; D is possibly TRBD1 (5 bases). CDR3 length: 15 residues. Trimming shortened V by 4 bases and J by 1 base, and 16 bases separated the two germline ends. Looked up from germline, CDR1 is SQVTM and CDR2 is ANQGSEA. CDR3 loop: CSVAVSGNKNTEAFF. CDR3 DNA sequence: TGCAGCGTTGCGGTTTCAGGGAATAAGAACACTGAAGCTTTCTTT.

This clone was observed a few times. This chain joins TRBV7-2 and TRBJ1-1; TRBD1 might be the D (5 bases). The germline V gene has CDR1 SGHTA and CDR2 FQGNSA. The CDR3 has 14 amino acids. V lost 5 bases and J lost 3, with 13 bases in between. CDR3 sequence reads: CASSQKDRHTEAFF. The CDR3 DNA sequence: TGTGCCAGCAGCCAAAAAGACAGACACACTGAAGCTTTCTTT. Variable domain in full (rest from reference TRBV7-2 and TRBJ1-1): GAGVSQSPSNKVTEKGKDVELRCDPISGHTALYWYRQSLGQGLEFLIYFQGNSAPDKSGLPSDRFSAERTGGSVSTLTIQRTQQEDSAVYLCASSQKDRHTEAFFGQGTRLTVV.

This clone is medium-sized by share. The V and J genes are TRBV11-3 and TRBJ2-7; D possibly corresponds to TRBD2 (6 bases). The CDR3 extends over 14 amino acids. Germline V gene data show CDR1 as SGHNT and CDR2 as YENEEA. Trimming shortened V by 1 base and J by 2 bases, and 9 bases separated the two germline ends. CDR3 DNA sequence: TGTGCCAGCAGCTTAGCTGGAGGGACCTACGAGCAGTACTTC. This sequence encodes CASSLAGGTYEQYF.

The chain joins TRBV15 to TRBJ2-1; 9 bases fit TRBD2. Germline V gene lookup returns CDR1 LNHNV and CDR2 YYDKDF (reference sequence). The trim removed 1 base at V and 6 bases at J, leaving 4 bases unmatched. The CDR3 covers 15 residues. The CDR3 sequence: CATSRVAGDSNEQFF. The CDR3 region has the DNA TGTGCCACCAGCAGAGTAGCGGGGGACTCCAATGAGCAGTTCTTC.

V and J are TRBV7-2 and TRBJ1-6; 8 bases match TRBD1. CDR1 is SGHTA and CDR2 is FQGNSA in the germline V gene. The CDR3 extends over 15 amino acids. The ends lost 5 bases at V and 8 bases at J; junction bases unmatched: 8. CDR3 DNA: TGTGCCAGCAGCGTGGGACAGGTTGCCCATTCACCCCTCCACTTT. Its protein product is CASSVGQVAHSPLHF. The full variable domain, completed using reference TRBV7-2 and TRBJ1-6, is GAGVSQSPSNKVTEKGKDVELRCDPISGHTALYWYRQSLGQGLEFLIYFQGNSAPDKSGLPSDRFSAERTGGSVSTLTIQRTQQEDSAVYLCASSVGQVAHSPLHFGNGTRLTVT.

V gene TRBV5-6 combines with J gene TRBJ1-4; D unclear. The CDR3 is 13 amino acids. The ends were cut back, 0 bases at V and 7 bases at J, with 7 bases in the middle. Germline V gene data show CDR1 as SGHDT and CDR2 as YYEEEE. The CDR3 nucleotides read TGTGCCAGCAGCTTGGCGGGGATTGAAAAACTGTTTTTT. Amino acid sequence: CASSLAGIEKLFF.

The genes are TRBV28 and TRBJ2-7, with 7 bases identical to TRBD2. V lost 4 bases and J lost 7; bases outside the gene matches: 4. This CDR3 has 12 amino acids. Germline lookup yields CDR1 MDHEN and CDR2 SYDVKM. CDR3 in amino acids: CASSSGEGEQYF. The DNA for the CDR3 is TGTGCCAGCAGTTCGGGGGAGGGGGAGCAGTACTTC. The variable domain in full, completed from reference TRBV28 and TRBJ2-7, reads DVKVTQSSRYLVKRTGEKVFLECVQDMDHENMFWYRQDPGLGLRLIYFSYDVKMKEKGDIPEGYSVSREKKERFSLILESASTNQTSMYLCASSSGEGEQYFGPGTRLTVT.

This sequence joins TRBV6-5 and TRBJ1-2, with 12 bases lining up with TRBD1. CDR3 length: 15 residues. Trimming removed 5 bases from V and 8 bases from J; junction bases left unmatched: 9. Germline values: CDR1 MNHEY, CDR2 SVGAGI. CDR3 coding DNA: TGTGCCAGCAGTGGCGGGGGGGACAGGGGGCGAGGCTACACCTTC. Translated, it gives CASSGGGDRGRGYTF.

The chain uses TRBV7-8 and TRBJ2-1; 9 nucleotides align to TRBD2. Trimming cost V 5 bases and J 6 bases; bases outside gene matches: 5. Germline CDR1 and CDR2: SGHVS and FQNEAQ. The CDR3 is 14 residues long. The CDR3 loop is CASSPRLAVNEQFF. Here the CDR3 DNA reads TGTGCCAGCAGCCCCCGACTAGCGGTCAATGAGCAGTTCTTC.

This chain links TRBV4-1 with TRBJ2-1; possible D gene TRBD2, 6 bases. The CDR3 covers 14 residues. Germline-derived CDR1 and CDR2 are MGHRA and YSYEKL. Trimming took 1 base from V and 9 from J, leaving 13 bases between them. The CDR3 DNA reads TGCGCCAGCAGCCAAGGTCAACTAGCTCGTGAGCAGTTCTTC. It translates to CASSQGQLAREQFF.

The V gene is TRBV6-4, the J gene TRBJ1-1, with D possibly being TRBD1 (5 bases). Trimming removed 3 bases at V and 5 bases at J, with 10 bases between. The CDR3 loop spans 13 amino acids. Germline loops: CDR1 MRHNA, CDR2 SNTAGT. CDR3 loop: CASSEQEGTEAFF. CDR3 bases: TGTGCCAGCAGTGAACAGGAAGGGACTGAAGCTTTCTTT.

CDR3 sequence: CASSELAGGPDTQYF. In nucleotides, the CDR3 is TGTGCCAGCAGTGAACTAGCGGGGGGGCCAGATACGCAGTATTTT. V gene TRBV6-1 combines with J gene TRBJ2-3; 12 nucleotides agree with TRBD2. V was clipped by 2 bases and J by 4 bases; unmatched bases: 1. The CDR3 is made up of 15 amino acids. Per the germline V gene, CDR1 is MNHNS and CDR2 is SASEGT.

This rearrangement joins TRBV19 to TRBJ2-1, with 10 bases aligning to TRBD2. The germline CDR1 and CDR2 sequences are LNHDA and SQIVND (reference sequence). Losses at the gene ends were 1 base for V and 9 bases for J; bases not matched to a gene: 6. The CDR3 runs to 15 residues. The DNA of the CDR3 is TGTGCCAGTAGTATAGCGGCTAGCGGGGGAGGTGAGCAGTTCTTC. This gives the protein CASSIAASGGGEQFF.

The chain has TRBV5-1 and TRBJ1-1, with D unclear. Per the germline V gene, CDR1 is SGHRS and CDR2 is YFSETQ. Trimming cost V 2 bases and J 1 base, with 9 bases left between them. This CDR3 comprises 14 residues. Here the CDR3 DNA reads TGCGCCAGCAGCTTTTCCCTATCGAACACTGAAGCTTTCTTT. This translates into CASSFSLSNTEAFF.

This rearrangement joins TRBV19 to TRBJ2-5; 8 bases fit TRBD1. The CDR3 runs 15 residues. Germline lookup yields CDR1 LNHDA and CDR2 SQIVND (reference sequence). The V gene end was trimmed by 1 base and the J gene end by 2 bases; junction bases not matched to a gene: 3. The DNA for the CDR3 is TGTGCCAGTAGTATAGCGGGACAGGTACAAGAGACCCAGTACTTC. It translates to CASSIAGQVQETQYF.

Concerning this clone itself: Its ends do not fully match the called genes, so a read error is possible. The V call is TRBV4-1, the J call TRBJ2-5, with 8 bases matching TRBD1. The CDR3 is 15 residues long. CDR1 is MGHRA, CDR2 YSYEKL, per germline. The CDR3 loop is CASSLGQGQGETQYF. The DNA for the CDR3 is TGTGCCAGCAGCCTCGGACAGGGCCAGGGAGAGACCCAGTACTTC.

A word on this clone: A far bigger clonotype differs at one base, so this is likely a read error. This CDR3 is also generated by other DNA sequences in the sample. This rearrangement joins TRBV28 to TRBJ2-2; 7 bases agree with TRBD2. This CDR3 has 13 amino acids. J was trimmed by 11 bases and V by 3 bases; bases with no gene match: 6. Germline-derived CDR1 and CDR2 are MDHEN and SYDVKM. CDR3 sequence reads: CASSFRGDGELFF. The CDR3 nucleotides are TGTGCCAGCAGTTTCCGGGGGGACGGTGAGCTGTTTTTT.

The chain combines TRBV2 with TRBJ1-1, with a possible D match to TRBD1 (6 bases). Germline V gene sequence: CDR1 SNHLY, CDR2 FYNNEI. The length of the CDR3 is 14 residues. The germline V and J ends were trimmed by 6 bases and 0 bases, with 11 bases remaining between them. CDR3 sequence reads: CASREDSMNTEAFF. CDR3 in DNA: TGTGCCAGCAGGGAGGACAGTATGAACACTGAAGCTTTCTTT.

The chain is built from TRBV5-1 and TRBJ2-7, with 13 positions matching TRBD2. The CDR3 spans 17 residues. The J segment lost 4 bases and the V segment lost 4 bases, leaving 11 bases of the junction unmatched. Germline V gene sequence: CDR1 SGHRS, CDR2 YFSETQ. The chain's CDR3 is CASSAWTSGGLGYEQYF. The CDR3 coding sequence is TGCGCCAGCAGCGCCTGGACTAGCGGGGGCCTTGGGTACGAGCAGTACTTC.

V gene TRBV4-2 combines with J gene TRBJ1-6; unclear D gene. Germline V gives CDR1 LGHNA, CDR2 YNFKEQ. The CDR3 totals 13 residues. Trimming stripped 8 bases from V and 7 bases from J, with 12 bases between. The CDR3 DNA reads as TGTGCCAGCCAAGGAACGGGGAATTCACCCCTCCACTTT. It is translated as CASQGTGNSPLHF.

The chain is built from TRBV19 and TRBJ2-1; maybe TRBD1 (5 bases). There are 16 residues in the CDR3. From germline, CDR1 is LNHDA and CDR2 SQIVND (reference sequence). V was trimmed by 4 bases and J by 8 bases, leaving 21 bases between them. CDR3 amino acids: CASSTLEGADGDEQFF. The CDR3 DNA sequence: TGTGCCAGTAGTACCCTAGAAGGGGCGGATGGGGATGAGCAGTTCTTC.

The chain is built from TRBV9 and TRBJ1-2; 8 bases align to TRBD1. V gave up 3 bases and J gave up 8 bases; unmatched junction bases: 3. CDR3 size: 12 residues. Germline V CDR1 and CDR2: SGDLS, YYNGEE. CDR3 sequence (DNA): TGTGCCAGCAGCGGTCAGGGGGCCGGCTACACCTTC. It codes for CASSGQGAGYTF.

The CDR3: CASSLGGARGYGYTF. In DNA, the CDR3 is TGTGCCAGCAGTTTGGGGGGGGCGCGTGGCTATGGCTACACCTTC. V is TRBV28 and J is TRBJ1-2, with D perhaps TRBD1 (6 bases). Germline assignment: CDR1 MDHEN and CDR2 SYDVKM. Trimming removed 3 bases from V and 4 bases from J, with 15 bases in between. This CDR3 region has 15 residues.

V is TRBV27 and J is TRBJ2-7; unclear D gene. Germline V gives CDR1 MNHEY, CDR2 SMNVEV (reference sequence). CDR3 size: 16 residues. V was clipped by 5 bases and J by 2 bases, with 19 bases between them. In DNA form, the CDR3 reads TGTGCCAGCAGTCCCCGCCCCCCACAGAGAACCTACGAGCAGTACGTC. Translating gives CASSPRPPQRTYEQYV.

The genes are TRBV7-9 and TRBJ2-2; D remains ambiguous. The CDR3 length is 12 residues. V shed 3 bases and J shed 6 bases, with 5 bases lying between them. The germline V gene encodes CDR1 SEHNR and CDR2 FQNEAQ (reference sequence). CDR3 region: CASSFVSGELFF. CDR3 nucleotides: TGTGCCAGCAGCTTCGTTTCCGGGGAGCTGTTTTTT.

The rearrangement joins TRBV6-4 to TRBJ2-2, with D unresolved. The germline V gene encodes CDR1 MRHNA and CDR2 SNTAGT. Trimming left V 4 bases short and J 3 bases short, with 9 bases between. The CDR3 loop spans 14 amino acids. Written as DNA, the CDR3 is TGTGCCAGCAGTGGCAGAGAGGACACCGGGGAGCTGTTTTTT. This codes for CASSGREDTGELFF.

J is TRBJ2-1 and V is TRBV4-1; TRBD1 aligns across 8 bases. From germline, CDR1 is MGHRA and CDR2 YSYEKL. After removal of 1 base from V and 5 bases from J, the junction contained 10 bases not matched to a gene. The CDR3 has 17 residues. Written as DNA, the CDR3 is TGCGCCAGCAGCCAAGGTGACAGGGGTTGGTTCGACAATGAGCAGTTCTTC. It yields the protein CASSQGDRGWFDNEQFF.

V usage is TRBV13 and J usage is TRBJ2-1; 14 bases are shared with TRBD2. The J segment lost 1 base and the V segment lost 5 bases, leaving 7 bases of the junction unmatched. Germline CDR1 is PRHDT and CDR2 is FYEKMQ (reference sequence). CDR3 length: 18 residues. CDR3 DNA: TGTGCCAGCAGCCCGGGACTAGCGGGAGACGAATCCTACAATGAGCAGTTCTTC. Protein: CASSPGLAGDESYNEQFF.

This sequence joins TRBV27 and TRBJ2-1; weak D call: TRBD2 (7 bases). Germline lookup yields CDR1 MNHEY and CDR2 SMNVEV (reference sequence). The length of the CDR3 is 14 residues. Trimming left V 8 bases short and J 7 bases short, with 18 bases between. The CDR3 is CASATGRGVNEQFF. The CDR3 nucleotides read TGTGCCAGCGCAACAGGGAGGGGCGTGAATGAGCAGTTCTTC.

The CDR3 DNA reads as TGTGCCAGCAGCCATGGGACAGGGGGCGTTTCTGGAAACACCATATATTTT. Translated: CASSHGTGGVSGNTIYF. The J gene is TRBJ1-3, the V gene TRBV14, with TRBD1 matching 12 bases. Germline loops: CDR1 SGHDN, CDR2 FVKESK. The trim removed 3 bases at V and 1 base at J, leaving 4 bases unmatched. This CDR3 is 17 amino acids long.